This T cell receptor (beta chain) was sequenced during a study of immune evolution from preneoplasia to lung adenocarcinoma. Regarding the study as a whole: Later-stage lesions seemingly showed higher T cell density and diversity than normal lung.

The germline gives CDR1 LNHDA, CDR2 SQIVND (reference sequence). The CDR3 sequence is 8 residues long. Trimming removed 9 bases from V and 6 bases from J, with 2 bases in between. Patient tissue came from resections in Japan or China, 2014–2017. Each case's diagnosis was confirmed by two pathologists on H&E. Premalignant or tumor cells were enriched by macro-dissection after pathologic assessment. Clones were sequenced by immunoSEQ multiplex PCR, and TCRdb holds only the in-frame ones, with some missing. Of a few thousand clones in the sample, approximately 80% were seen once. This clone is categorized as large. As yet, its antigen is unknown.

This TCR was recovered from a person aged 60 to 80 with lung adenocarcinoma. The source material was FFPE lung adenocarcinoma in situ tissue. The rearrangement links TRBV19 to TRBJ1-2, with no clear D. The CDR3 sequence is CARDGYTF. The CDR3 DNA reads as TGTGCCAGAGATGGCTACACCTTC.